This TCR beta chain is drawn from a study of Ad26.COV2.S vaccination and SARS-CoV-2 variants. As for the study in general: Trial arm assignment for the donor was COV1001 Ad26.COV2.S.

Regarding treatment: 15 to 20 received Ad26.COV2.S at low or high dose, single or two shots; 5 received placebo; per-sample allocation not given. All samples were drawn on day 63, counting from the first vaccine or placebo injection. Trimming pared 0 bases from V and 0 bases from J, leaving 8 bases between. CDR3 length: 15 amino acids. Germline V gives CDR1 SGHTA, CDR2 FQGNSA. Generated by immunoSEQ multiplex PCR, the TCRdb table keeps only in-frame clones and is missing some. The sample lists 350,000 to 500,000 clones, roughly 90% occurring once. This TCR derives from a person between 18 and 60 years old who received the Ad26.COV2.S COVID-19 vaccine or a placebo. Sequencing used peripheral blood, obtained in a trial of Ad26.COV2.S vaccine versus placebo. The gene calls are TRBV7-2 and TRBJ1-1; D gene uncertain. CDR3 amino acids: CASSLAVPLNTEAFF. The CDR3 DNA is TGTGCCAGCAGCTTAGCTGTCCCCCTGAACACTGAAGCTTTCTTT.